Given below is one T cell receptor beta chain in context. Antigen specificity is unknown. There are 15 residues in the CDR3. With 0 bases removed from V and 4 bases from J, the gap between germline ends came to 12 bases. Germline V gene data show CDR1 as SEHNR and CDR2 as FQNEAQ (reference sequence). This record comes from a study of PD-1 blockade in classical Hodgkin lymphoma. Study observations and caveats: Relapsed/refractory patients reportedly had lower baseline diversity than newly diagnosed patients. Diversity in CD4+ TCRs, unlike that measured in CD8+ TCRs, had risen significantly by C4D1. Lower baseline TCR diversity marked trial partial responders and progressors.

Brentuximab vedotin exposure varied among the patients, all of whom had relapsed after autologous stem cell transplantation. Best responses were complete response, partial response or progressive disease. Clones were read by immunoSEQ multiplex PCR, and TCRdb kept only the in-frame ones, dropping some. The data hold roughly 150,000 clones, with about four fifths observed a single time. Sequences were derived from peripheral blood mononuclear cells (PBMCs), sampled before the second cycle of nivolumab. The J gene is TRBJ1-2, the V gene TRBV7-9; the D gene is possibly TRBD1 (6 bases). The TCR was taken from a human donor with classical Hodgkin lymphoma. CDR3 protein: CASSLAPIGGYGYTF. As DNA, the CDR3 is TGTGCCAGCAGCTTAGCCCCTATAGGGGGCTATGGCTACACCTTC.